This T cell receptor (beta chain) was identified in a study of vaccination and CD4 T cells after COVID-19. Oncomine TCR Beta short-read sequencing was applied to DNA from cultured CD4+ T cells. TCRdb re-called the PCR reads through MiXCR, storing one row per CDR3 protein. The sample lists nearly 20,000 distinct CDR3 sequences; about four fifths were seen once. Treatment specified: approximately 11-day PBMC culture with coronavirus spike peptide pools or control peptides (ViraFEST assay). This clonotype was seen only a few times. Its antigen is still unknown. Sequencing used CD4+ T cells from blood, cultured in vitro, obtained after SARS-CoV-2 vaccination. The clonotype originates from a human donor who received a COVID-19 vaccine.

The CDR3 loop is CAWSPEGNQPQHF. CDR3 DNA: TGTGCCTGGAGTCCAGAAGGCAATCAGCCCCAGCATTTT. The rearrangement links TRBV30 to TRBJ1-5; D remains ambiguous. The ends were cut back, 2 bases at V and 2 bases at J, with 7 bases in the middle. This CDR3 region has 13 residues. CDR1 and CDR2 (germline): GTSNPN, SVGIG (reference sequence).